This T cell receptor beta chain is from a study of radiation and T cells in renal cell carcinoma. Stated time point: blood 4 weeks post-SBRT, at nephrectomy. Treatment: 15 Gy SBRT to primary tumor, nephrectomy 4 weeks later. With V trimmed by 7 bases and J by 7 bases, 13 bases remained unmatched. CDR3 length: 15 amino acids. From germline, CDR1 is LNHDA and CDR2 SQIVND (reference sequence). The repertoire was sequenced with immunoSEQ multiplex PCR; TCRdb's copy has only in-frame clones and lacks some. Seen here are fewer than 200,000 clones, about nine tenths observed once, and the top ten hold over 9%. Study-level results: Without pretreatment biopsies, baseline tumor clonotype presence was undetermined.

With regard to this clone: Antigen: not known.

The sequenced sample was blood, obtained from a patient whose treatment included radiotherapy and nephrectomy. V and J are TRBV19 and TRBJ1-5; TRBD1 matches at 7 bases. This clonotype was obtained from a woman between 50 and 59 years old with renal cell carcinoma. The DNA for the CDR3 is TGTGCCAGTAACCACGGCAGGGGGAGGGAACAGCCCCAGCATTTT. This encodes CASNHGRGREQPQHF. The complete variable domain, with remaining parts taken from reference TRBV19 and TRBJ1-5, reads DGGITQSPKYLFRKEGQNVTLSCEQNLNHDAMYWYRQDPGQGLRLIYYSQIVNDFQKGDIAEGYSVSREKKESFPLTVTSAQKNPTAFYLCASNHGRGREQPQHFGDGTRLSIL.